Included here is one T cell receptor (beta chain) sequence, with context. The source of the sample is a study of tumor-infiltrating lymphocytes in oesophageal squamous cell carcinoma. This CDR3 spans 13 amino acids. Germline lookup yields CDR1 SGHVT and CDR2 SQSDAQ. V lost 0 bases and J lost 4, with 6 bases in between. A single record per CDR3 protein comes from TCRdb applying MiXCR to the PCR reads. The sample comprises some 15,000 distinct CDR3 sequences, around 47% of which are singletons, and about half rests with the top ten. The rearrangement joins TRBV7-4 to TRBJ1-1, with D unclear. Specimen: blood. The receptor comes from a male donor with esophageal squamous cell carcinoma. The CDR3: CASSLAEPTEAFF. DNA of the CDR3: TGTGCCAGCAGCTTAGCAGAGCCCACTGAAGCTTTCTTT.